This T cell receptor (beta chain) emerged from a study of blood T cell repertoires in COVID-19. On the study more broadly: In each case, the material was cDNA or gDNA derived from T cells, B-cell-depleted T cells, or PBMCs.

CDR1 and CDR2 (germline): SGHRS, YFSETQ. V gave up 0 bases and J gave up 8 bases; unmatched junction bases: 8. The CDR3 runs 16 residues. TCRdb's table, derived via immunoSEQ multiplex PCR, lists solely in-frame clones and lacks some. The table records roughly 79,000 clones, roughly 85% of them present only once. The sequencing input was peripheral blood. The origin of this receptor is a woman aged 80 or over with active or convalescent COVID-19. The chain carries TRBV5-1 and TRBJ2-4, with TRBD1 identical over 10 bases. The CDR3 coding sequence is TGCGCCAGCAGCTTGGGTCTCGGGACAGGGGTAGACATTCAGTACTTC. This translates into CASSLGLGTGVDIQYF.